Sequencing of this T cell receptor (beta chain) was carried out in a study of metastatic and nonmetastatic thyroid tumors. TCRdb re-called the PCR reads via MiXCR. Here the sample spans roughly 30,000 clones, about 32% being singletons. In its sample, this clone was seen a few times. Thyroid surgery took place with no prior treatment in any patient. The germline V gene encodes CDR1 SNHLY and CDR2 FYNNEI. V was clipped by 2 bases and J by 2 bases; unmatched bases: 2. This CDR3 is built from 15 residues. The chain is built from TRBV2 and TRBJ1-2, with 10 nucleotides matching TRBD1. Source material: blood. This TCR came from a female donor with papillary thyroid cancer or a benign thyroid nodule (not recorded which). Some clones in this sample may be carry-over from other donors' samples. CDR3 region: CASSEWDRGNYGYTF. In nucleotides, the CDR3 is TGTGCCAGCAGTGAATGGGACAGGGGCAACTATGGCTACACCTTC.